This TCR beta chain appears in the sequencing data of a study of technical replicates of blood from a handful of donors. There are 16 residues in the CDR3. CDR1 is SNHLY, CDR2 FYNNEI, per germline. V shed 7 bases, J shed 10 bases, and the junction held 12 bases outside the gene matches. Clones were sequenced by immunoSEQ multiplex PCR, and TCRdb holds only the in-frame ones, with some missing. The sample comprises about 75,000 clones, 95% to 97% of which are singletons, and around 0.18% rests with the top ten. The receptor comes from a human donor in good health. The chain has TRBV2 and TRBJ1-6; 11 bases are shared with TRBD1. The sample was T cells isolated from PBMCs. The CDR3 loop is CASTTRSGQGGSPLHF. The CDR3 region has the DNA TGTGCCAGCACCACAAGATCGGGACAGGGGGGGTCACCCCTCCACTTT.